This note documents a single T cell receptor (beta chain) sequence. This clone was detected only a few times. There is no known antigen for this receptor. It has no much larger one-base neighbor in the sample; base qualities were not kept. This record comes from a study of beta chain features in type 1 diabetes (dated by TCRdb to the late 2010s). Study-wide context: No differences in mean age, gender distribution, total cell number or subset yield were found between patients and healthy donors. A total of some 100,000,000 sorted cells were examined across all samples, and the number of cells per subset was strongly correlated with RNA yield. In the study, TCRB repertoires of sorted circulating CD4+ T cell subsets from recently diagnosed type 1 diabetes patients were compared with those of matched healthy donors. Whereas all 28 donors provided naive and central memory subsets, regulatory and stem cell-like memory subsets were isolated from just 8 patients and roughly 8 healthy donors.

The High Capacity cDNA Reverse Transcription Kit was used to reverse transcribe all of the isolated RNA, meaning that expressed TCRB transcripts were what got sequenced. Deep immunoSEQ sequencing was performed on naive, central memory and regulatory T cell samples, with an average of approximately 3.9 million total reads per sample. Sorted cells were lysed in RLT buffer and RNA was extracted with DNase-treated RNeasy Micro or Mini kits, depending on cell number. Each cell subset was processed separately to prevent cross-contamination, with patient and healthy donor samples processed together. Using the immunoSEQ multiplex PCR, TCRB sequences were amplified from cDNA into 87-bp fragments spanning the CDR3 region. Sequencing of the amplicons was performed on the Illumina HiSeq platform. In the authors' own workflow: PCR bias was corrected computationally using synthetic template baselines, and reads within Hamming distance 2 were collapsed, with unmergeable singletons discarded. By aligning reads against IMGT, V, D and J genes, CDR3 length, and insertions or deletions at six rearrangement sites were assigned. Within each subset, clonotype counts were normalized to sorted cell number, after which true diversity and Gini coefficients were computed with the tcR R package. The overlap coefficient, calculated on TCRB nucleotide sequences, was used to quantify repertoire sharing. Out-of-frame TCRB sequences from naive cells were analyzed as a proxy for the pre-selection repertoire. This immuneACCESS table, as held by TCRdb, lists in-frame sequences with V and J called but not all clones. Of the missing ones, under half trace to an unresolved V gene in checked studies; the others have no known cause. Clone size and V and J calls were adopted from that table, with D and trimming inferred from the DNA. The sample has approximately 600,000 clones on record, around 12% of them singletons. More than 0.1% of the sample comes from the top ten.

Study-wide conclusions, independent of this receptor: At VDJ recombination sites, type 1 diabetes patients had fewer insertions and more deleted nucleotides, which implies abnormalities in thymic rearrangement. Because small numbers of individuals were included in the HLA sub-analyses, any influence of HLA type on TCRB rearrangement was left unresolved. Naive, central memory and regulatory TCRB repertoires appeared to be more similar among patients than among healthy donors. PCR might favor shorter templates, but patient and control samples were amplified and corrected together, so any skew would affect both groups equally. In all four CD4+ subsets, TCRB CDR3 length was moderately but significantly shorter in type 1 diabetes patients. Because cDNA was sequenced instead of genomic DNA, activated cells with high expression could be over-represented, although the groups did not differ in activation or CD3 levels.

The germline V gene yields SNHLY for CDR1 and FYNNEI for CDR2. There are 14 amino acids in the CDR3, from cysteine to phenylalanine inclusive. The retained sequence is limited to the CDR3, 42 bases, with the frame set at the first base. V is shortened by 2 bases, J by 4 bases, and the region joining them spans 12 bases. A single peripheral blood draw of about 116 mL on average was collected from each donor into heparinised tubes. Using a panel that included CD45RO, CCR7, CD25, CD127, CD95 and CD27, naive, central memory, regulatory and stem cell-like memory CD4+ T cells were sorted on a BD FACSAria II. Purity was above 95% for every sorted population. PBMCs were isolated immediately by Lymphoprep density gradient centrifugation and stained directly without culture. Samples were stained and sorted in pairs, with one healthy donor and one patient per experiment, so that batch effects were minimized.

The chain joins TRBV2 to TRBJ2-7, with an unclear D gene assignment. Sequencing was done on a sample of naive CD4+ T cells from blood. Sample cell subset or site, as interpreted from the label and publication: true naive CD4+ T cells. This sequence was found in a man between 25 and 39 years old with type 1 diabetes. CDR3 protein: CASSESYTLYEQYF. DNA sequence: TGTGCCAGCAGTGAATCTTACACTCTGTACGAGCAGTACTTC.